The clone carrying this T cell receptor (beta chain) has just a few counts. No antigen is known for it. These data belong to a study of T-cell memory formation after mild COVID-19. Findings and limits, study-wide: Memory from before infection featured some responding clones, which suggests cross-reactive memory joined.

Germline V gene sequence: CDR1 SGHVS, CDR2 FQNEAQ. The CDR3 extends over 15 amino acids. V dropped 1 base and J dropped 4 bases, with 13 bases sitting between them. Amplification by 5'RACE using constant-segment primers produced TCR alpha and TCR beta cDNA libraries that carried sample barcodes and UMIs. From the 5' RACE reads, TCRdb called clonotypes with MiXCR, one entry per CDR3 protein. The sample yields fewer than 250,000 distinct CDR3 sequences, around 30% seen once. The chain is built from TRBV7-8 and TRBJ2-5, with D possibly matching TRBD1 (5 bases). Sequenced input: PBMCs or a T cell subset sorted from them (not recorded which). The sequence came from an adult woman who had mild COVID-19 (a few samples of this study predate the infection). Cell type and time point are not known. In DNA, the CDR3 is TGTGCCAGCAGCTTAGGGGCAGGGATTGGAGAGACCCAGTACTTC. This translates into CASSLGAGIGETQYF.